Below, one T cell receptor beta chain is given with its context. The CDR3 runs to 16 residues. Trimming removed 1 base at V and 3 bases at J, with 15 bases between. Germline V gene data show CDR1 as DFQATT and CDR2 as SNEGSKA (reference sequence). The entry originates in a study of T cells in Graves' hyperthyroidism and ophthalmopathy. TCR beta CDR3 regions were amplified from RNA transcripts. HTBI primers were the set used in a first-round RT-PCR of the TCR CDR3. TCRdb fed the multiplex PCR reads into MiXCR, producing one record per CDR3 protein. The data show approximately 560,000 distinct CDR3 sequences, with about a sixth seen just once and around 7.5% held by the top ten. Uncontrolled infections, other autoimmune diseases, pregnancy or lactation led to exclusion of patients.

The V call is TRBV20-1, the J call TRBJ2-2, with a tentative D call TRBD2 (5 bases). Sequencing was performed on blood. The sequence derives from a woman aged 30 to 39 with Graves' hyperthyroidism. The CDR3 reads CSARGWRTGDTGELFF. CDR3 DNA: TGCAGTGCTAGAGGATGGAGGACTGGGGACACCGGGGAGCTGTTTTTT.